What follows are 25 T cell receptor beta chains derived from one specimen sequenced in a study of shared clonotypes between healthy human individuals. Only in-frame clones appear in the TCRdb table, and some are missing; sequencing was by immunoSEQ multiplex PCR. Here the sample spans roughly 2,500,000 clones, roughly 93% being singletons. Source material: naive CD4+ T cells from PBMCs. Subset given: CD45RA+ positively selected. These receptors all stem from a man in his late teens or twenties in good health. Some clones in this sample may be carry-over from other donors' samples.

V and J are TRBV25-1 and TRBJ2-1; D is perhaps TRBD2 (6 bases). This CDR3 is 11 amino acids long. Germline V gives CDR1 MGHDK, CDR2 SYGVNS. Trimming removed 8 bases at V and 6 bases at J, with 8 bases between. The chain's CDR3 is CASGGFNEQFF. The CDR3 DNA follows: TGTGCCAGCGGAGGGTTCAATGAGCAGTTCTTC.

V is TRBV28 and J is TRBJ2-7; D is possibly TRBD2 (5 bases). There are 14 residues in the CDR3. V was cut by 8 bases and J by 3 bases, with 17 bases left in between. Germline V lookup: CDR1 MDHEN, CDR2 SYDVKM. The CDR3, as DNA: TGTGCCAGCGGGTCGCGGCTCGGGGTCTACGAGCAGTACTTC. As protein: CASGSRLGVYEQYF.

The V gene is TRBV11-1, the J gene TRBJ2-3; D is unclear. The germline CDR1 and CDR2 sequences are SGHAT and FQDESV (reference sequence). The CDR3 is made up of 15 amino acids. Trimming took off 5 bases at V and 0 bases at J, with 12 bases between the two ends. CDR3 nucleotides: TGTGCCAGCAGCCTTCGGACCGGTAGCACAGATACGCAGTATTTT. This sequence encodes CASSLRTGSTDTQYF.

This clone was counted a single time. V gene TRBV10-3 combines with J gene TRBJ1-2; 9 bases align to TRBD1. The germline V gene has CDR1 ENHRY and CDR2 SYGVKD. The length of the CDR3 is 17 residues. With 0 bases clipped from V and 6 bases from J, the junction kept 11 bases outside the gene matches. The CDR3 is CAISESTGTGIRDGYTF. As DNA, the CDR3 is TGTGCCATCAGTGAGTCCACCGGGACAGGGATTAGGGATGGCTACACCTTC.

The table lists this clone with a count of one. CDR3 sequence: CASRISGTGELFF. DNA for the CDR3: TGTGCCAGTAGGATCAGCGGCACCGGGGAGCTGTTTTTT. This chain uses TRBV19 with TRBJ2-2; a possible D gene is TRBD2 (5 bases). There are 13 residues in the CDR3. Germline CDR1 is LNHDA and CDR2 is SQIVND (reference sequence). V lost 6 bases to trimming and J lost 4 bases, with 9 bases between them. The full variable domain, its missing parts supplied by reference TRBV19 and TRBJ2-2, is DGGITQSPKYLFRKEGQNVTLSCEQNLNHDAMYWYRQDPGQGLRLIYYSQIVNDFQKGDIAEGYSVSREKKESFPLTVTSAQKNPTAFYLCASRISGTGELFFGEGSRLTVL.

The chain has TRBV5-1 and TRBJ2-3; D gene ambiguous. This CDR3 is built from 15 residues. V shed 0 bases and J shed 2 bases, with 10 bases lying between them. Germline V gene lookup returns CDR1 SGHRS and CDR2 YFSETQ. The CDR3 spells CASSLEAPFTDTQYF. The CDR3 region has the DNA TGCGCCAGCAGCTTGGAGGCACCCTTCACAGATACGCAGTATTTT. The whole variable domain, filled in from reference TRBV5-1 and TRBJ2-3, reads KAGVTQTPRYLIKTRGQQVTLSCSPISGHRSVSWYQQTPGQGLQFLFEYFSETQRNKGNFPGRFSGRQFSNSRSEMNVSTLELGDSALYLCASSLEAPFTDTQYFGPGTRLTVL.

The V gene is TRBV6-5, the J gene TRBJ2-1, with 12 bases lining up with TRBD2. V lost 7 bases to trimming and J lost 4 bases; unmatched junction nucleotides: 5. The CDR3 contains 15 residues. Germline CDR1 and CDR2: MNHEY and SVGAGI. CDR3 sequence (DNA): TGTGCCAGCACCCGGACTAGCGGGGATTACAATGAGCAGTTCTTC. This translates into CASTRTSGDYNEQFF.

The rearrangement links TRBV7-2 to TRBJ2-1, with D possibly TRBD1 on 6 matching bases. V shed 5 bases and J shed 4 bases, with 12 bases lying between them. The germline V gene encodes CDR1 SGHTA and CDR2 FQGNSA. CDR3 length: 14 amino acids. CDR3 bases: TGTGCCAGCAGCCGTCAGGGGCTGTACAATGAGCAGTTCTTC. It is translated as CASSRQGLYNEQFF.

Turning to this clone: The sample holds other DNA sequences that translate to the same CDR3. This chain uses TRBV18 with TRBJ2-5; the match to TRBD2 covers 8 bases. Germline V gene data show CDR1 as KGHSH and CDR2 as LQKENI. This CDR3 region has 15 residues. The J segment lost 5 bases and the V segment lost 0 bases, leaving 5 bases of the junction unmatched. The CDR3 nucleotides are TGTGCCAGCTCACCACCCGGCGGGAGGAGGGAGACCCAGTACTTC. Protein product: CASSPPGGRRETQYF. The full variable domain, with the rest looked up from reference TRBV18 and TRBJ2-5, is NAGVMQNPRHLVRRRGQEARLRCSPMKGHSHVYWYRQLPEEGLKFMVYLQKENIIDESGMPKERFSAEFPKEGPSILRIQQVVRGDSAAYFCASSPPGGRRETQYFGPGTRLLVL.

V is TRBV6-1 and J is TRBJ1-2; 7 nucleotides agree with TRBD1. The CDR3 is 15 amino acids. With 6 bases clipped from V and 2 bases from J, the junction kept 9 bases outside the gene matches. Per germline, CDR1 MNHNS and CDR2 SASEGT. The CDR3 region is CASRETGLVNYGYTF. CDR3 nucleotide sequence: TGTGCCAGCAGAGAGACAGGGCTCGTGAACTATGGCTACACCTTC.

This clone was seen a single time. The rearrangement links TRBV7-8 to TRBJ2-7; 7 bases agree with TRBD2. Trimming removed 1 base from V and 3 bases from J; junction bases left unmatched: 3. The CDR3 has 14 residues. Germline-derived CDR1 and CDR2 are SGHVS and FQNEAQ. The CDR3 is CASSLVRGNYEQYF. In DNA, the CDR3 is TGTGCCAGCAGCTTAGTGCGGGGGAACTACGAGCAGTACTTC.

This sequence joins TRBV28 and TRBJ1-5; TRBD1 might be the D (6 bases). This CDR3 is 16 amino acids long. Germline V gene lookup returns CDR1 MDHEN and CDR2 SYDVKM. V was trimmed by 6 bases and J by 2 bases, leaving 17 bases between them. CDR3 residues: CASRWGGGRGNQPQHF. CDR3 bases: TGTGCCAGCAGGTGGGGCGGGGGCAGGGGCAATCAGCCCCAGCATTTT. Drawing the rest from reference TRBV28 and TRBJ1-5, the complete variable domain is DVKVTQSSRYLVKRTGEKVFLECVQDMDHENMFWYRQDPGLGLRLIYFSYDVKMKEKGDIPEGYSVSREKKERFSLILESASTNQTSMYLCASRWGGGRGNQPQHFGDGTRLSIL.

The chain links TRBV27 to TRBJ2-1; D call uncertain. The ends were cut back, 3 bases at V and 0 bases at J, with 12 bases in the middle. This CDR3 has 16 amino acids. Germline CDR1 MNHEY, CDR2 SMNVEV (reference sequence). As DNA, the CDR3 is TGTGCCAGCAGTTTTGGTCGAATTCTCTCCTACAATGAGCAGTTCTTC. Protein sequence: CASSFGRILSYNEQFF.

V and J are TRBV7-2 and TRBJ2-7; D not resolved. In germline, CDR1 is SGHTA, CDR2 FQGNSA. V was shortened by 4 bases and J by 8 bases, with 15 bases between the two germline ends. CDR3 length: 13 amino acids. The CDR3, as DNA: TGTGCCAGCAGCTCCCGCCCCCGCGGTAAGCAGTACTTC. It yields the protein CASSSRPRGKQYF.

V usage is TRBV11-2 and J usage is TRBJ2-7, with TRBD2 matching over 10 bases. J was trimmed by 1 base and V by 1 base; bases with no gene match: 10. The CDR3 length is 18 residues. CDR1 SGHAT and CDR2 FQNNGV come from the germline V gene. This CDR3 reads CASSLGPSSGSWSYEQYF. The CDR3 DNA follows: TGTGCCAGCAGCTTAGGCCCCTCTAGCGGGAGTTGGTCCTACGAGCAGTACTTC.

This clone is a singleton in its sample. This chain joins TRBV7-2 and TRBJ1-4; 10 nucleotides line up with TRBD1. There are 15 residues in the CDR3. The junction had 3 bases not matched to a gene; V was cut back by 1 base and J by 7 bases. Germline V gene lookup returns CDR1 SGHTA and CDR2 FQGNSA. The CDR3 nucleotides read TGTGCCAGCAGCTTAGGACAGGGGGCGCCTGAAAAACTGTTTTTT. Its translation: CASSLGQGAPEKLFF.

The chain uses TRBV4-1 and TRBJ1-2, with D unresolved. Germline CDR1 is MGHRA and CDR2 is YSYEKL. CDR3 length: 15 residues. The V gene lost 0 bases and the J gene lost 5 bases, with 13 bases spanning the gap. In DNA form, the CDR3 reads TGCGCCAGCAGCCAAGATTCCTTCTCTGGATATGGCTACACCTTC. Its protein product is CASSQDSFSGYGYTF.

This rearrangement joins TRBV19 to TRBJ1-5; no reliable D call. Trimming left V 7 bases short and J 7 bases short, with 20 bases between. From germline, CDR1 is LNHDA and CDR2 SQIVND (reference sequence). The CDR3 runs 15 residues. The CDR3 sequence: CASTDGDIWVQPQHF. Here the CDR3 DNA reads TGTGCCAGTACGGATGGAGACATATGGGTCCAGCCCCAGCATTTT.

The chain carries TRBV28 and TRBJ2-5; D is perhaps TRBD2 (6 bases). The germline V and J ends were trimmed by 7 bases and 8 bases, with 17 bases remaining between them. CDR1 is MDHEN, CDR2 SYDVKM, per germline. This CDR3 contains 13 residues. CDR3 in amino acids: CASKLGGVPTQYF. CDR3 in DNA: TGTGCCAGCAAGTTGGGGGGAGTTCCTACCCAGTACTTC.

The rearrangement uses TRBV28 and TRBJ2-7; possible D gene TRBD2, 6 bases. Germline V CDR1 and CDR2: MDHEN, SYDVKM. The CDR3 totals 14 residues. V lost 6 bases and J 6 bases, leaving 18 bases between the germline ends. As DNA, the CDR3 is TGTGCCAGCAGGCCTCCCGCTGGAGGGCTCGAGCAGTACTTC. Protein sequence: CASRPPAGGLEQYF. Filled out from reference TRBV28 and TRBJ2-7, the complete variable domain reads DVKVTQSSRYLVKRTGEKVFLECVQDMDHENMFWYRQDPGLGLRLIYFSYDVKMKEKGDIPEGYSVSREKKERFSLILESASTNQTSMYLCASRPPAGGLEQYFGPGTRLTVT.

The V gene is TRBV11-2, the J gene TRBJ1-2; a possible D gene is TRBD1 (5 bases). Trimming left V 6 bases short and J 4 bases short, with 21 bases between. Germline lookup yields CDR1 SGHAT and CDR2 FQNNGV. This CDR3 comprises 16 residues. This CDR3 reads CASSSPQGSRTYGYTF. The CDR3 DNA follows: TGTGCCAGCAGTTCGCCCCAGGGAAGTCGCACCTATGGCTACACCTTC.

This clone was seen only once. CDR3 bases: TGTGCCAGCAGCTTAGTGGACCCCTTCCGGGTCGGGGCCAACGTCCTGACTTTC. This gives the protein CASSLVDPFRVGANVLTF. The chain is built from TRBV7-8 and TRBJ2-6; D is undetermined. Germline values: CDR1 SGHVS, CDR2 FQNEAQ. V lost 1 base to trimming and J lost 4 bases, with 17 bases between them. This CDR3 spans 18 amino acids.

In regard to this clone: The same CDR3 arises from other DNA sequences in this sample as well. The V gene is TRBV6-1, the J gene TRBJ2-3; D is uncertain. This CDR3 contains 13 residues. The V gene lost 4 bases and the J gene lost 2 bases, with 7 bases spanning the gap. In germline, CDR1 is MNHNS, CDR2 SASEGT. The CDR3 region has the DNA TGTGCCAGCAGTGGGACCTTCACAGATACGCAGTATTTT. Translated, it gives CASSGTFTDTQYF.

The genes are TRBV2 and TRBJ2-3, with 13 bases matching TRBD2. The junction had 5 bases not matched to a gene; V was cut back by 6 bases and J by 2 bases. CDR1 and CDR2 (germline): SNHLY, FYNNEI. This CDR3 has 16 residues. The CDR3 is CASSETSGRATDTQYF. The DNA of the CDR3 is TGTGCCAGCAGCGAAACTAGCGGGAGGGCCACAGATACGCAGTATTTT.

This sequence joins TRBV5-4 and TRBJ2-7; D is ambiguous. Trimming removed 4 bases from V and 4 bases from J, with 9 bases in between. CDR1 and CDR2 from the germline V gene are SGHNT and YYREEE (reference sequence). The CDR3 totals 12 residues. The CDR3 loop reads CASSGNPYEQYF. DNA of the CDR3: TGTGCCAGCAGCGGGAACCCATACGAGCAGTACTTC.